This T cell receptor beta chain was identified during a study of T cell responses to AZD1222 COVID-19 vaccine. Study-wide findings and caveats: Reportedly, nearly half of unique spike TCRs recognized epitopes outside B.1.351/B.1.1.7 mutations. Mostly white British, mostly female donors; authors suggested clonal diversity may be underestimated. Repertoires in all cases were sampled only once the peak T cell response had passed.

Notes on this clone: As yet, its antigen is unknown.

Only in-frame clones appear in the TCRdb table, and some are missing; sequencing was by immunoSEQ multiplex PCR. In the table there are roughly 120,000 clones, around 90% of which are singletons. CDR1 SGHNT and CDR2 YENEEA come from the germline V gene. V lost 0 bases and J lost 5, with 15 bases in between. The CDR3 contains 16 residues. V usage is TRBV11-3 and J usage is TRBJ2-3; a possible D gene is TRBD1 (6 bases). This sample comprised peripheral blood, obtained on day 0 of AZD1222 vaccination. The sequence derives from an adult in good health. The CDR3, as DNA: TGTGCCAGCAGCTTAGACGGGACAATGGTGCAAGATACGCAGTATTTT. This codes for CASSLDGTMVQDTQYF.